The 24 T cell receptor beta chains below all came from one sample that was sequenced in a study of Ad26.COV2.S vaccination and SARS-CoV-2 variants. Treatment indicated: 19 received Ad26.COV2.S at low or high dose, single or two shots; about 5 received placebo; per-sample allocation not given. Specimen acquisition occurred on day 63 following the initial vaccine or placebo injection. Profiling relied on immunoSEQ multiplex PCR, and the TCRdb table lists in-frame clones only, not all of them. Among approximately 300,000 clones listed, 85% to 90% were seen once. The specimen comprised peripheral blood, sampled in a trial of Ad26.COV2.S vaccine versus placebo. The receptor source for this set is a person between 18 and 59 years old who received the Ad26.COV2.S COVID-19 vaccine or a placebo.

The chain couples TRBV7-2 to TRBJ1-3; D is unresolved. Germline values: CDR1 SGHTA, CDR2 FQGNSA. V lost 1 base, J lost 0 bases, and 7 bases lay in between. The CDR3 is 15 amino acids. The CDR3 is CASSLGFISGNTIYF. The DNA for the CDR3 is TGTGCCAGCAGCTTAGGTTTCATCTCTGGAAACACCATATATTTT. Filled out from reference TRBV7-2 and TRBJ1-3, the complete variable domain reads GAGVSQSPSNKVTEKGKDVELRCDPISGHTALYWYRQSLGQGLEFLIYFQGNSAPDKSGLPSDRFSAERTGGSVSTLTIQRTQQEDSAVYLCASSLGFISGNTIYFGEGSWLTVV.

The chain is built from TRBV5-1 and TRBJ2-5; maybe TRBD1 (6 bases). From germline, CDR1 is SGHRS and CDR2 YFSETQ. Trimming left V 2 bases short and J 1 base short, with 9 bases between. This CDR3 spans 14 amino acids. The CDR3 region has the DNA TGCGCCAGCAGCTTCGAGGACAGCCAAGAGACCCAGTACTTC. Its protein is CASSFEDSQETQYF.

The CDR3 reads CASSPGPGANYGYTF. The CDR3 DNA is TGTGCCAGCTCACCGGGTCCTGGGGCTAACTATGGCTACACCTTC. V and J are TRBV18 and TRBJ1-2, with D unclear. V shed 3 bases and J shed 0 bases, with 11 bases lying between them. There are 15 residues in the CDR3. The V gene's germline CDR1 is KGHSH and CDR2 LQKENI. The whole variable domain, filled in from reference TRBV18 and TRBJ1-2, reads NAGVMQNPRHLVRRRGQEARLRCSPMKGHSHVYWYRQLPEEGLKFMVYLQKENIIDESGMPKERFSAEFPKEGPSILRIQQVVRGDSAAYFCASSPGPGANYGYTFGSGTRLTVV.

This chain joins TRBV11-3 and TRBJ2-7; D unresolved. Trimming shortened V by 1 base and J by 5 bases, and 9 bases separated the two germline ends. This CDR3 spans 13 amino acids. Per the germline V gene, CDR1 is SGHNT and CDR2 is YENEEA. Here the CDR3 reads CASSLGTGHEQYF. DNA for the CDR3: TGTGCCAGCAGCTTAGGTACTGGACACGAGCAGTACTTC. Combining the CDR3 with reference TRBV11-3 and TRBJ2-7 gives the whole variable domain EAGVVQSPRYKIIEKKQPVAFWCNPISGHNTLYWYLQNLGQGPELLIRYENEEAVDDSQLPKDRFSAERLKGVDSTLKIQPAELGDSAVYLCASSLGTGHEQYFGPGTRLTVT.

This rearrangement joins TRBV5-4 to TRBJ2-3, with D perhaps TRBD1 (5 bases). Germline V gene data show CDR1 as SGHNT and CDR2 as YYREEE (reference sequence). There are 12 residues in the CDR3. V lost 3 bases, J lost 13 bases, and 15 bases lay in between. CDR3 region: CASSSPGAAKYF. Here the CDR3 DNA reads TGTGCCAGCAGCTCCCCTGGGGCAGCCAAGTATTTT.

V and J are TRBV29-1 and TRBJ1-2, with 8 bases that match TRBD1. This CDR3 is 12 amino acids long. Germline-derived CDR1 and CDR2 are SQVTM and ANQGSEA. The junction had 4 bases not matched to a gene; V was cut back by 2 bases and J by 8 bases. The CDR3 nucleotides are TGCAGCGTTGAATGGACAGGGCTAGGCTACACCTTC. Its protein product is CSVEWTGLGYTF. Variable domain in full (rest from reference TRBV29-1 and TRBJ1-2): SAVISQKPSRDICQRGTSLTIQCQVDSQVTMMFWYRQQPGQSLTLIATANQGSEATYESGFVIDKFPISRPNLTFSTLTVSNMSPEDSSIYLCSVEWTGLGYTFGSGTRLTVV.

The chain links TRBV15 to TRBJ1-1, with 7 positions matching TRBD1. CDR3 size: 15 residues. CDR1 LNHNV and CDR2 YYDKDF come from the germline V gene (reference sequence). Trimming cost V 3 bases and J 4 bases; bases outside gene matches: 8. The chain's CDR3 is CATSSQGGSSTEAFF. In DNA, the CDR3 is TGTGCCACCAGCAGTCAAGGGGGCTCCAGCACTGAAGCTTTCTTT.

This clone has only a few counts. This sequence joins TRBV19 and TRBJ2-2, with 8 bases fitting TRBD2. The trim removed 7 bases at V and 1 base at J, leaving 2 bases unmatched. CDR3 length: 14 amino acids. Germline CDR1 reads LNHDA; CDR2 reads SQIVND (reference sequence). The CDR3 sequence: CASNLAGNTGELFF. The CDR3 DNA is TGTGCCAGTAATCTAGCGGGGAACACCGGGGAGCTGTTTTTT.

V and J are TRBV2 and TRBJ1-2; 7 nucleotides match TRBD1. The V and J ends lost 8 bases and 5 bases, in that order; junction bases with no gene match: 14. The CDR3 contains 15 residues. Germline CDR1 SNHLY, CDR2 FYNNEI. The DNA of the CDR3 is TGTGCCAGCTTAAGGGGCGGGACAGCTTCGTATGGCTACACCTTC. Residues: CASLRGGTASYGYTF.

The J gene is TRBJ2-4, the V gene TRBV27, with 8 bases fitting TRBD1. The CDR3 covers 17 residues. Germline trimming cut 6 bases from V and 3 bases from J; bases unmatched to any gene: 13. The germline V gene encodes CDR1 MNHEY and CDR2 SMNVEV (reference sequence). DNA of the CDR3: TGTGCCAGCAGGAGAACAGGGGGATCTTCAAGCAAAAACATTCAGTACTTC. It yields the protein CASRRTGGSSSKNIQYF.

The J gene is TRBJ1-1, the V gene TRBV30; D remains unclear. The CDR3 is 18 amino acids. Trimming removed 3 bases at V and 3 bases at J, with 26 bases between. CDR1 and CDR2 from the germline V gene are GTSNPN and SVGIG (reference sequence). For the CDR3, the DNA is TGTGCCTGGAGAACCCTCTCAGATATAAGGACGGATTACACTGAAGCTTTCTTT. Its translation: CAWRTLSDIRTDYTEAFF.

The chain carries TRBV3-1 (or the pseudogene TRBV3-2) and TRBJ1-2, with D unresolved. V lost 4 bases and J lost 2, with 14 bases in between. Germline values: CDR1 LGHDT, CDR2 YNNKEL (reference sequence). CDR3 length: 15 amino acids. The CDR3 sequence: CASSPRPKGNYGYTF. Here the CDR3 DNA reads TGTGCCAGCAGCCCTCGACCCAAGGGCAACTATGGCTACACCTTC.

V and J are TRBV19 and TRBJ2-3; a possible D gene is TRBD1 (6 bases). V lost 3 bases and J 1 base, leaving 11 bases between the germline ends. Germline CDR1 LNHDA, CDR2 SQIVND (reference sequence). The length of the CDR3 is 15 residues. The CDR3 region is CASSILRGRTDTQYF. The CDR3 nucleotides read TGTGCCAGTAGTATCCTCAGGGGACGCACAGATACGCAGTATTTT.

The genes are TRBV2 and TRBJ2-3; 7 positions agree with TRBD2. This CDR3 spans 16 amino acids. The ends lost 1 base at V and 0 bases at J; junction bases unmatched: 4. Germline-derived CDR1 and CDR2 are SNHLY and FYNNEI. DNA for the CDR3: TGTGCCAGCAGTGAAGGTCTAGCGGTGAGCACAGATACGCAGTATTTT. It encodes CASSEGLAVSTDTQYF.

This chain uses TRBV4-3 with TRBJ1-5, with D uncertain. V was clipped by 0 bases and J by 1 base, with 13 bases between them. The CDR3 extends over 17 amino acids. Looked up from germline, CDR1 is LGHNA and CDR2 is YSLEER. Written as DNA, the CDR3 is TGCGCCAGCAGCCAAGATCTGAGAGGGTTCAGCAATCAGCCCCAGCATTTT. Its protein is CASSQDLRGFSNQPQHF.

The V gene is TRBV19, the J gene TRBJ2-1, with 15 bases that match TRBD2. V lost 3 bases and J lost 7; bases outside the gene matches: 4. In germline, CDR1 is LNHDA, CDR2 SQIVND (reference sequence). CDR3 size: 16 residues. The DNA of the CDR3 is TGTGCCAGTAGTATCCGTGGGACTAGCGGGGGGAATGAGCAGTTCTTC. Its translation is CASSIRGTSGGNEQFF.

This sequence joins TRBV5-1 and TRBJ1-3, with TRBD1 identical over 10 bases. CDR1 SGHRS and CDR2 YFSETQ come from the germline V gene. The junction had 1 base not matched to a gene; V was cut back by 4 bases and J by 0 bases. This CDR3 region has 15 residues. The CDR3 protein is CASSRTGGSGNTIYF. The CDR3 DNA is TGCGCCAGCAGCAGGACAGGGGGCTCTGGAAACACCATATATTTT.

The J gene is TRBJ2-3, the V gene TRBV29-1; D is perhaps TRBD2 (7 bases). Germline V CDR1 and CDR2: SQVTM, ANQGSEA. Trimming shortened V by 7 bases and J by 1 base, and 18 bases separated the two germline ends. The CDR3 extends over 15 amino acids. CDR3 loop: CSALGGASGTDTQYF. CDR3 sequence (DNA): TGCAGCGCCTTAGGGGGGGCCAGTGGCACAGATACGCAGTATTTT.

In nucleotides, the CDR3 is TGTGCCTGGAGTAAGACAGGACCCTACCTGGAGACCCAGTACTTC. As protein: CAWSKTGPYLETQYF. The chain joins TRBV30 to TRBJ2-5; D possibly corresponds to TRBD1 (6 bases). The CDR3 contains 15 residues. The germline V and J ends were trimmed by 2 bases and 5 bases, with 18 bases remaining between them. Germline CDR1 reads GTSNPN; CDR2 reads SVGIG (reference sequence).

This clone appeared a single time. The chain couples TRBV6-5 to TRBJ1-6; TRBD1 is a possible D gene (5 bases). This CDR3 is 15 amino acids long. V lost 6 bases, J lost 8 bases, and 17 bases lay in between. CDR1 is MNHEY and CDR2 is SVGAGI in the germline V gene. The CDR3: CASSRSTDFYSPLHF. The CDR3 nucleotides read TGTGCCAGCAGCCGCTCGACAGACTTTTATTCACCCCTCCACTTT.

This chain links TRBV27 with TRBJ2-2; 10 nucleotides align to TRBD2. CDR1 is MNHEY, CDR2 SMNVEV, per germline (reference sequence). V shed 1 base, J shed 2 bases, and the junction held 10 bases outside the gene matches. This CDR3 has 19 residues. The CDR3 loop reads CASSLLWLAGVPNTGELFF. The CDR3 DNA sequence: TGTGCCAGCAGTTTATTATGGCTAGCGGGGGTACCAAACACCGGGGAGCTGTTTTTT.

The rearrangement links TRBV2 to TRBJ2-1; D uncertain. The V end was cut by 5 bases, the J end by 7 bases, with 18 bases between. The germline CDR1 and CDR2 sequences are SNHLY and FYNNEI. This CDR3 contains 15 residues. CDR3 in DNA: TGTGCCAGCAGTCTCACGCCTAACCCTGGGAATGAGCAGTTCTTC. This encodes CASSLTPNPGNEQFF. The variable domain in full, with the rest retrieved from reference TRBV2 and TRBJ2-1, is EPEVTQTPSHQVTQMGQEVILRCVPISNHLYFYWYRQILGQKVEFLVSFYNNEISEKSEIFDDQFSVERPDGSNFTLKIRSTKLEDSAMYFCASSLTPNPGNEQFFGPGTRLTVL.

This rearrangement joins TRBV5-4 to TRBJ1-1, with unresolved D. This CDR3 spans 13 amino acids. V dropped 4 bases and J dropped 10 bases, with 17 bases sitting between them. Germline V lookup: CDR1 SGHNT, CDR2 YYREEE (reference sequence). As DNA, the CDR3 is TGTGCCAGCAGCCCGGGCGGAGTTACGGGAGCTTTCTTT. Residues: CASSPGGVTGAFF.

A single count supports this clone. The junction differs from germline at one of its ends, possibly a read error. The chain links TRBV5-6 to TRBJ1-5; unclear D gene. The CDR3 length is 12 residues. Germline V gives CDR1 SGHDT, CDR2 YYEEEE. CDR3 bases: TGTGCCAGCAGCTGGGCGGGTCAGGCCCAGCATTTT. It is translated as CASSWAGQAQHF. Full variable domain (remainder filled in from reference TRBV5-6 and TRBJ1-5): DAGVTQSPTHLIKTRGQQVTLRCSPKSGHDTVSWYQQALGQGPQFIFQYYEEEERQRGNFPDRFSGHQFPNYSSELNVNALLLGDSALYLCASSWAGQAQHFGDGTRLSIL.